Following are 13 T cell receptor beta chains from one sample sequenced in a study of cytomegalovirus exposure and HLA in healthy donors (dated by TCRdb to the late 2010s). Library preparation employed the immunoSEQ multiplex PCR assay. The multiplex PCR relied on a mix of 60 forward primers for TCR Vbeta segments and 13 reverse primers for TCR Jbeta segments. As stored in TCRdb, this immuneACCESS dataset retains in-frame rearrangements with V and J assigned. A fraction of the clones does not appear; measured against another copy, unresolved V genes explain less than half of the discrepancy, and the remainder lacks a known reason. The table kept for this sample lists 120,000 to 150,000 clones. Around 1.5% of the sample belongs to the ten largest clones. Sequenced: PBMCs. Receptors were obtained from a woman in her fifties or sixties in good health and CMV-seronegative.

The chain joins TRBV20-1 to TRBJ1-6, with a weak D call TRBD1 (5 bases). CDR1 is DFQATT, CDR2 SNEGSKA, per germline (reference sequence). V was clipped by 5 bases and J by 11 bases, with 7 bases between them. This CDR3 has 10 residues. CDR3 sequence (DNA): TGCAGTGCTTCGGGGGCACCCCTCCACTTT. It encodes CSASGAPLHF.

The genes are TRBV6-5 and TRBJ1-2, with TRBD1 as a possible D gene (6 bases). The length of the CDR3 is 14 residues. Germline CDR1 is MNHEY and CDR2 is SVGAGI. The germline V and J ends were trimmed by 8 bases and 4 bases, with 17 bases remaining between them. As DNA, the CDR3 is TGTGCCAGCCGCCCGGACAGCACCGGCTATGGCTACACCTTC. Translation: CASRPDSTGYGYTF.

The chain employs TRBV7-8 and TRBJ2-1, with D possibly being TRBD2 (5 bases). CDR1 and CDR2 from the germline V gene are SGHVS and FQNEAQ. There are 14 residues in the CDR3. The V gene lost 1 base and the J gene lost 8 bases, with 12 bases spanning the gap. Here the CDR3 DNA reads TGTGCCAGCAGCTTAGGCGGGCTTGGGGATGAGCAGTTCTTC. Its protein product is CASSLGGLGDEQFF.

Written as DNA, the CDR3 is TGTGCCAGCAGCCAAGAAGGGGCTAACTCCTACAATGAGCAGTTCTTC. Amino acid sequence: CASSQEGANSYNEQFF. V is TRBV4-2 and J is TRBJ2-1, with D tentatively TRBD1 (5 bases). This CDR3 has 16 residues. Between the trimmed V and J ends, which lost 0 bases and 0 bases, there was a span of 9 bases. CDR1 and CDR2 (germline): LGHNA, YNFKEQ.

As concerns this clone: At one boundary the junction diverges from the germline segment, which might be a read error. This rearrangement joins TRBV7-9 to TRBJ1-1; possibly TRBD1 for D (5 bases). Germline assignment: CDR1 SEHNR and CDR2 FQNEAQ (reference sequence). The CDR3 is made up of 15 amino acids. The CDR3 sequence is CASTLSGLSNTEAFF. CDR3 nucleotides: TGTGCCAGCACCTTATCGGGACTCTCGAACACTGAAGCTTTCTTT.

The chain links TRBV7-9 to TRBJ1-4; 7 positions agree with TRBD1. The V gene's germline CDR1 is SEHNR and CDR2 FQNEAQ (reference sequence). The CDR3 contains 14 residues. J gave up 6 bases and V 8 bases, and 9 bases lay outside the gene matches. DNA for the CDR3: TGTGCCAGCTCACGGACAGGTCTTTATGAAAAACTGTTTTTT. Encoded protein: CASSRTGLYEKLFF.

The CDR3, as DNA: TGTGCCAGCAGCCACCCCAACGGGGCCCAGTACTTC. Translated, it gives CASSHPNGAQYF. The chain is built from TRBV7-3 and TRBJ2-5, with D possibly being TRBD2 (5 bases). The CDR3 has 12 amino acids. The ends were cut back, 5 bases at V and 9 bases at J, with 13 bases in the middle. The germline gives CDR1 SGHTA, CDR2 FQGTGA.

The DNA of the CDR3 is TGTGCCTGGAGTAGGCAGGTTAATGACGAGCAGTACTTC. Its protein is CAWSRQVNDEQYF. The chain is built from TRBV30 and TRBJ2-7, with unresolved D. The germline CDR1 and CDR2 sequences are GTSNPN and SVGIG (reference sequence). CDR3 length: 13 amino acids. V was pared by 2 bases and J by 5 bases, with 13 bases between.

The chain joins TRBV5-1 to TRBJ2-6; possible D gene TRBD1, 5 bases. Looked up from germline, CDR1 is SGHRS and CDR2 is YFSETQ. Trimming stripped 5 bases from V and 1 base from J, with 10 bases between. CDR3 length equals 15 residues. CDR3 sequence reads: CASSQTGSGANVLTF. In DNA, the CDR3 is TGCGCCAGCAGTCAAACAGGATCTGGGGCCAACGTCCTGACTTTC.

The chain links TRBV30 to TRBJ1-1, with D tentatively TRBD1 (5 bases). Germline V gene lookup returns CDR1 GTSNPN and CDR2 SVGIG (reference sequence). Deletions cut 4 bases from V and 5 bases from J, with 17 bases between. The CDR3 sequence is 14 residues long. The CDR3 nucleotides are TGTGCCTGGAACGCCCCGGGGGTAAGGACTGAAGCTTTCTTT. This encodes CAWNAPGVRTEAFF.

The chain combines TRBV28 with TRBJ1-2; D call uncertain. Germline CDR1 MDHEN, CDR2 SYDVKM. V was cut by 3 bases and J by 0 bases, with 11 bases left in between. The CDR3 contains 15 residues. CDR3 in DNA: TGTGCCAGCAGTTTGGTCCAGAACCCTAACTATGGCTACACCTTC. Protein sequence: CASSLVQNPNYGYTF.

The chain joins TRBV5-1 to TRBJ2-6; D perhaps matches TRBD2 (6 bases). Between the trimmed V and J ends, which lost 2 bases and 0 bases, there was a span of 9 bases. This CDR3 has 16 amino acids. CDR1 and CDR2 (germline): SGHRS, YFSETQ. CDR3 in amino acids: CASSLRDSSGANVLTF. CDR3 DNA: TGCGCCAGCAGCTTACGGGACTCCTCTGGGGCCAACGTCCTGACTTTC.

The chain links TRBV7-2 to TRBJ2-7, with 12 nucleotides matching TRBD2. V lost 2 bases, J lost 3 bases, and 5 bases stayed unmatched. Germline assignment: CDR1 SGHTA and CDR2 FQGNSA. The length of the CDR3 is 16 residues. The CDR3 DNA sequence: TGTGCCAGCAGCTTAAGACTAGCGGGGGCCCTCTACGAGCAGTACTTC. Translation: CASSLRLAGALYEQYF.